One sample yielded the 30 T cell receptor beta chains listed below, sequenced in a study of blood T cell repertoires in COVID-19. Using immunoSEQ multiplex PCR, the repertoire was profiled, and TCRdb retains in-frame clones only, with some absent. Found here are some 200,000 clones, about 86% of them singletons; the top ten hold 0.85% to 0.95%. The specimen was peripheral blood. The receptor source for this set is a woman aged 18-29 years who had recovered from COVID-19.

Remarks on this clone: Additional DNA sequences in this sample encode the identical CDR3. The chain joins TRBV3-1 (or the pseudogene TRBV3-2) to TRBJ1-2; D is perhaps TRBD1 (5 bases). V was pared by 3 bases and J by 8 bases, with 7 bases between. Germline V gives CDR1 LGHDT, CDR2 YNNKEL (reference sequence). The length of the CDR3 is 11 residues. The DNA of the CDR3 is TGTGCCAGCAGCCAGGGGGGAGGCTACACCTTC. Protein: CASSQGGGYTF.

The chain links TRBV7-3 to TRBJ2-1; 8 nucleotides match TRBD1. CDR1 is SGHTA, CDR2 FQGTGA, per germline. The CDR3 loop spans 16 amino acids. V gave up 0 bases and J gave up 4 bases; unmatched junction bases: 5. The CDR3 bases are TGTGCCAGCAGCTTAACGGCAGGGGGCGCTTACAATGAGCAGTTCTTC. Its translation is CASSLTAGGAYNEQFF.

The chain combines TRBV19 with TRBJ2-7, with a possible D match to TRBD1 (5 bases). CDR3 length: 15 residues. The germline CDR1 and CDR2 sequences are LNHDA and SQIVND (reference sequence). Trimming removed 4 bases at V and 0 bases at J, with 13 bases between. CDR3 sequence reads: CASSTTTGISYEQYF. The DNA for the CDR3 is TGTGCCAGTAGTACCACCACAGGTATCTCCTACGAGCAGTACTTC. Supplemented by reference TRBV19 and TRBJ2-7, the full variable domain reads DGGITQSPKYLFRKEGQNVTLSCEQNLNHDAMYWYRQDPGQGLRLIYYSQIVNDFQKGDIAEGYSVSREKKESFPLTVTSAQKNPTAFYLCASSTTTGISYEQYFGPGTRLTVT.

For this clone: The same CDR3 arises from other DNA sequences in this sample as well. The V and J genes are TRBV7-2 and TRBJ2-2, with 9 positions matching TRBD2. With 0 bases clipped from V and 6 bases from J, the junction kept 2 bases outside the gene matches. The CDR3 has 15 residues. Germline loops: CDR1 SGHTA, CDR2 FQGNSA. The CDR3: CASSLARGGPGELFF. The CDR3 DNA follows: TGTGCCAGCAGCTTAGCGCGGGGGGGTCCCGGGGAGCTGTTTTTT.

The rearrangement links TRBV6-6 to TRBJ1-2, with D uncertain. The CDR3 sequence is 11 residues long. Germline CDR1 MNHNY, CDR2 SVGAGI (reference sequence). Trimming took off 6 bases at V and 4 bases at J, with 6 bases between the two ends. CDR3 sequence: CASSPSYGYTF. DNA of the CDR3: TGTGCCAGCAGCCCCAGCTATGGCTACACCTTC.

The CDR3 bases are TGTGCCAGCAGCCAAGGACAGGGGGGCGACAATGAGCAGTTCTTC. It translates to CASSQGQGGDNEQFF. The V call is TRBV7-3, the J call TRBJ2-1; 10 bases align to TRBD1. Germline values: CDR1 SGHTA, CDR2 FQGTGA. V dropped 5 bases and J dropped 5; count of bases not matched to a gene: 6. The CDR3 totals 15 residues.

J is TRBJ2-5 and V is TRBV14; 8 nucleotides align to TRBD2. CDR3 length: 17 amino acids. J gave up 1 base and V 0 bases, and 7 bases lay outside the gene matches. From germline, CDR1 is SGHDN and CDR2 FVKESK. CDR3 residues: CASSQDSGGGPQETQYF. The CDR3 coding sequence is TGTGCCAGCAGCCAAGATAGTGGCGGGGGGCCCCAAGAGACCCAGTACTTC. Full variable domain (outside the CDR3, taken from reference TRBV14 and TRBJ2-5): EAGVTQFPSHSVIEKGQTVTLRCDPISGHDNLYWYRRVMGKEIKFLLHFVKESKQDESGMPNNRFLAERTGGTYSTLKVQPAELEDSGVYFCASSQDSGGGPQETQYFGPGTRLLVL.

The rearrangement uses TRBV27 and TRBJ1-1; D is uncertain. V lost 2 bases to trimming and J lost 1 base, with 17 bases between them. The CDR3 is 17 residues long. Germline V gene lookup returns CDR1 MNHEY and CDR2 SMNVEV (reference sequence). CDR3 DNA: TGTGCCAGCAGTTTAGGCTTGCCCACAGTGGCGAACACTGAAGCTTTCTTT. This sequence encodes CASSLGLPTVANTEAFF.

The chain combines TRBV7-8 with TRBJ1-1; D perhaps matches TRBD1 (6 bases). The CDR3 spans 16 residues. Trimming left V 1 base short and J 0 bases short, with 12 bases between. Germline V gene lookup returns CDR1 SGHVS and CDR2 FQNEAQ. The CDR3 is CASSLGDNLMNTEAFF. The DNA of the CDR3 is TGTGCCAGCAGCTTAGGGGACAATCTAATGAACACTGAAGCTTTCTTT.

This chain connects TRBV7-2 to TRBJ1-1; no firm D call. Germline lookup yields CDR1 SGHTA and CDR2 FQGNSA. Deletions cut 1 base from V and 2 bases from J, with 11 bases between. The CDR3 length is 15 residues. The CDR3 DNA is TGTGCCAGCAGCTTAGGGCCCCCCCCCAACACTGAAGCTTTCTTT. This gives the protein CASSLGPPPNTEAFF.

This clone came up once. V usage is TRBV9 and J usage is TRBJ1-2; 10 nucleotides agree with TRBD1. The CDR3 consists of 15 residues. Trimming cost V 3 bases and J 8 bases; bases outside gene matches: 10. The germline V gene has CDR1 SGDLS and CDR2 YYNGEE. The CDR3 protein is CASSAADRGPWGYTF. The DNA of the CDR3 is TGTGCCAGCAGCGCCGCAGACAGGGGGCCTTGGGGCTACACCTTC.

The count of this clone is one. This chain connects TRBV27 to TRBJ2-2; 11 bases line up with TRBD2. The CDR3 is made up of 17 amino acids. With V trimmed by 5 bases and J by 3 bases, 8 bases remained unmatched. Germline values: CDR1 MNHEY, CDR2 SMNVEV (reference sequence). CDR3 in DNA: TGTGCCAGCAGTGCATACTTAGCGGGGGGGTACACCGGGGAGCTGTTTTTT. It specifies CASSAYLAGGYTGELFF.

This chain joins TRBV9 and TRBJ2-1, with TRBD2 identical over 8 bases. The CDR3 has 15 amino acids. Germline V CDR1 and CDR2: SGDLS, YYNGEE. V was pared by 4 bases and J by 2 bases, with 5 bases of the junction left unmatched. The CDR3 DNA reads as TGTGCCAGCAGCCCCGGGGGGGGCACCTACAATGAGCAGTTCTTC. Translated: CASSPGGGTYNEQFF.

The CDR3 spells CASSQDPGSNEQFF. The CDR3, as DNA: TGCGCCAGCAGCCAAGATCCGGGGAGTAATGAGCAGTTCTTC. V and J are TRBV4-3 and TRBJ2-1, with D maybe TRBD2 (5 bases). There are 14 residues in the CDR3. Germline loops: CDR1 LGHNA, CDR2 YSLEER. V was clipped by 0 bases and J by 7 bases, with 10 bases between them.

Here the CDR3 DNA reads TGTGCCAGCAGTGAAGTCAGCTATGGCTACACCTTC. As protein: CASSEVSYGYTF. The chain employs TRBV6-1 and TRBJ1-2; D unclear. The CDR3 totals 12 residues. Looked up from germline, CDR1 is MNHNS and CDR2 is SASEGT. Deletions cut 1 base from V and 4 bases from J, with 4 bases between.

J is TRBJ2-5 and V is TRBV15, with D tentatively TRBD1 (6 bases). Trimming stripped 0 bases from V and 4 bases from J, with 12 bases between. This CDR3 spans 15 amino acids. CDR1 LNHNV and CDR2 YYDKDF come from the germline V gene (reference sequence). The CDR3 here is CATSRDRGRGETQYF. For the CDR3, the DNA is TGTGCCACCAGCAGAGATAGGGGCAGGGGAGAGACCCAGTACTTC.

V gene TRBV4-3 combines with J gene TRBJ1-1; D uncertain. V shed 4 bases and J shed 1 base, with 7 bases lying between them. Germline V gene sequence: CDR1 LGHNA, CDR2 YSLEER. This CDR3 has 13 residues. The CDR3 DNA is TGCGCCAGCAGCCTCCGACAGAACACTGAAGCTTTCTTT. This gives the protein CASSLRQNTEAFF.

The chain uses TRBV5-1 and TRBJ2-3; 14 positions match TRBD2. V lost 0 bases and J lost 6; bases outside the gene matches: 6. In germline, CDR1 is SGHRS, CDR2 YFSETQ. CDR3 length: 17 residues. In DNA form, the CDR3 reads TGCGCCAGCAGCTTGGCCCGACTAGCGGGAGGGCCGGATACGCAGTATTTT. It encodes CASSLARLAGGPDTQYF.

The chain recombines TRBV27 with TRBJ1-4, with no clear D. Trimming cost V 7 bases and J 7 bases, with 16 bases left between them. Germline CDR1 MNHEY, CDR2 SMNVEV (reference sequence). The CDR3 is 14 amino acids. The CDR3 here is CASKKSIRGEKLFF. As DNA, the CDR3 is TGTGCCAGCAAGAAATCGATTCGGGGTGAAAAACTGTTTTTT.

This chain uses TRBV7-3 with TRBJ2-2, with D tentatively TRBD2 (5 bases). The CDR3 contains 14 residues. Germline CDR1 and CDR2: SGHTA and FQGTGA. The germline V and J ends were trimmed by 5 bases and 10 bases, with 17 bases remaining between them. The CDR3 is CASSRKNTGEELFF. In nucleotides, the CDR3 is TGTGCCAGCAGCCGGAAAAACACCGGGGAGGAGCTGTTTTTT. The full variable domain, its missing parts supplied by reference TRBV7-3 and TRBJ2-2, is GAGVSQTPSNKVTEKGKYVELRCDPISGHTALYWYRQSLGQGPEFLIYFQGTGAADDSGLPNDRFFAVRPEGSVSTLKIQRTERGDSAVYLCASSRKNTGEELFFGEGSRLTVL.

The gene calls are TRBV6-1 and TRBJ1-5; a possible D gene is TRBD1 (6 bases). V lost 3 bases to trimming and J lost 7 bases, with 13 bases between them. Germline CDR1 MNHNS, CDR2 SASEGT. The CDR3 consists of 14 residues. The CDR3 bases are TGTGCCAGCAGTGACCACTGGGGGCCACAGCCCCAGCATTTT. Translating it yields CASSDHWGPQPQHF.

The V and J genes are TRBV6-6 and TRBJ2-7, with D possibly matching TRBD2 (6 bases). In germline, CDR1 is MNHNY, CDR2 SVGAGI (reference sequence). The V end lost 1 base, the J end lost 2 bases, and 15 bases lay between the germline ends. The CDR3 loop spans 16 amino acids. As DNA, the CDR3 is TGTGCCAGCAGTTACTTCGCGCGGAGGGTTCCCTACGAGCAGTACTTC. Its protein is CASSYFARRVPYEQYF.

This clone came up once. The V gene is TRBV29-1, the J gene TRBJ2-3, with 7 bases fitting TRBD1. Trimming at V came to 1 base and at J to 6 bases, leaving 10 bases not matched to a gene. The CDR3 length is 15 residues. Germline lookup yields CDR1 SQVTM and CDR2 ANQGSEA. CDR3 protein: CSVEVGQVLEDTQYF. As DNA, the CDR3 is TGCAGCGTTGAAGTCGGACAGGTCTTGGAGGATACGCAGTATTTT.

The chain couples TRBV5-1 to TRBJ2-1; 10 nucleotides agree with TRBD2. Germline V lookup: CDR1 SGHRS, CDR2 YFSETQ. Unmatched junction bases numbered 8, after V lost 4 bases and J lost 4 bases. The CDR3 totals 16 residues. Here the CDR3 DNA reads TGCGCCAGCAGCATCCGAACTAGCGGGAATTACAATGAGCAGTTCTTC. Protein product: CASSIRTSGNYNEQFF.

This clone was observed a single time. The chain recombines TRBV7-3 with TRBJ2-7; D might be TRBD1 (6 bases). In germline, CDR1 is SGHTA, CDR2 FQGTGA. The CDR3 consists of 15 residues. The germline V and J ends were trimmed by 2 bases and 0 bases, with 11 bases remaining between them. CDR3 amino acids: CASSLVQGLSYEQYF. CDR3 DNA: TGTGCCAGCAGCTTAGTGCAGGGGCTCTCCTACGAGCAGTACTTC.

The rearrangement joins TRBV12-5 to TRBJ2-3; 12 nucleotides agree with TRBD1. The CDR3 length is 16 residues. The germline V gene encodes CDR1 LGHNT and CDR2 FRNRAP. With V trimmed by 3 bases and J by 5 bases, 6 bases remained unmatched. The DNA of the CDR3 is TGTGCTAGTGGTTTCGGGGGACAGGGGGCTGGAGATACGCAGTATTTT. Protein: CASGFGGQGAGDTQYF. The whole variable domain, filled in from reference TRBV12-5 and TRBJ2-3, reads DARVTQTPRHKVTEMGQEVTMRCQPILGHNTVFWYRQTMMQGLELLAYFRNRAPLDDSGMPKDRFSAEMPDATLATLKIQPSEPRDSAVYFCASGFGGQGAGDTQYFGPGTRLTVL.

This chain joins TRBV7-2 and TRBJ2-7; D is perhaps TRBD2 (5 bases). V was clipped by 5 bases and J by 1 base, with 15 bases between them. Looked up from germline, CDR1 is SGHTA and CDR2 is FQGNSA. CDR3 length: 15 amino acids. The CDR3 spells CASSRQVGGSYEQYF. The CDR3 DNA follows: TGTGCCAGCAGCCGGCAAGTCGGCGGGTCCTACGAGCAGTACTTC.

In this sample, this clone turned up once. This chain connects TRBV4-3 to TRBJ2-7; 9 bases align to TRBD1. Per the germline V gene, CDR1 is LGHNA and CDR2 is YSLEER. V was pared by 2 bases and J by 2 bases, with 13 bases of the junction left unmatched. The CDR3 runs 18 residues. CDR3 bases: TGCGCCAGCAGCCAAACGGGACAGGGCATCAGATTAACCTACGAGCAGTACGTC. Amino acid sequence: CASSQTGQGIRLTYEQYV.

The chain couples TRBV30 to TRBJ1-6; TRBD1 is a possible D gene (5 bases). Trimming cost V 3 bases and J 8 bases, with 17 bases left between them. The germline gives CDR1 GTSNPN, CDR2 SVGIG (reference sequence). The CDR3 has 15 residues. The CDR3 region has the DNA TGTGCCTGGAGCGCGCCCAGGGTTGCCGATTCACCCCTCCACTTT. Its translation is CAWSAPRVADSPLHF.

The chain joins TRBV27 to TRBJ2-1; D is uncertain. This CDR3 region has 11 residues. The germline V gene encodes CDR1 MNHEY and CDR2 SMNVEV (reference sequence). With 7 bases removed from V and 3 bases from J, the gap between germline ends came to 4 bases. CDR3 sequence: CASTFYNEQFF. In nucleotides, the CDR3 is TGTGCCAGCACCTTCTACAATGAGCAGTTCTTC.